Detailed here is one TCR beta chain. TEMRA cells were FACS-enriched, with CD8+ and CD4+ T cells isolated negatively. An input of roughly 0.45 to 1 ug of RNA was subjected to reverse transcription using random hexamers. From the immunoSEQ multiplex PCR reads, TCRdb called clonotypes with MiXCR, one entry per CDR3 protein. The sample carries about 440,000 distinct CDR3 sequences, approximately 85% recorded once. The CDR3 totals 15 residues. Trimming left V 4 bases short and J 8 bases short, with 18 bases between. Germline CDR1 is SEHNR and CDR2 is FQNEAQ (reference sequence). This entry belongs to a study of CD8 T cells in Susac syndrome.

The sequenced sample was CD8+ T cells from PBMCs. This clonotype was sampled from a human donor with multiple sclerosis. The chain links TRBV7-9 to TRBJ2-1; no reliable D call. The CDR3 DNA reads as TGTGCCAGCAGCTACCGCGCAGCGCCAGAGGATGAGCAGTTCTTC. Translating it yields CASSYRAAPEDEQFF.